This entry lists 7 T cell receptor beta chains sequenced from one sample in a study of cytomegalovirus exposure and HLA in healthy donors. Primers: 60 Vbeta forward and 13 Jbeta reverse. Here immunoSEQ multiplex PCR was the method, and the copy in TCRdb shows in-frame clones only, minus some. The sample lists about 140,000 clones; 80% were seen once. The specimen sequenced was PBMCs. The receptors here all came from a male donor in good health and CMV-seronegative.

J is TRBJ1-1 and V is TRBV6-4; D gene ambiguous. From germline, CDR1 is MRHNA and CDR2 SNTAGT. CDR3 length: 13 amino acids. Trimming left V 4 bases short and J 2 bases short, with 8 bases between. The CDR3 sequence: CASSVSVNTEAFF. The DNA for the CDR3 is TGTGCCAGCAGTGTGTCAGTAAACACTGAAGCTTTCTTT.

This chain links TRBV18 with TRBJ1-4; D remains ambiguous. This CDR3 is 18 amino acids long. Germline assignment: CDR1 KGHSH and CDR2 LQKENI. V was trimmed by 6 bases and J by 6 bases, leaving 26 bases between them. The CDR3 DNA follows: TGTGCCAGCTCCCTCGCGGCCATACCTTTAGGTGGTGATGAAAAACTGTTTTTT. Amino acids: CASSLAAIPLGGDEKLFF.

The CDR3 loop is CASSPSRDTNEQFF. CDR3 in DNA: TGTGCCAGCAGTCCTAGCCGGGACACAAATGAGCAGTTCTTC. This rearrangement joins TRBV6-6 to TRBJ2-1; D perhaps matches TRBD1 (6 bases). V dropped 5 bases and J dropped 7 bases, with 15 bases sitting between them. The CDR3 consists of 14 residues. Germline CDR1 is MNHNY and CDR2 is SVGAGI (reference sequence).

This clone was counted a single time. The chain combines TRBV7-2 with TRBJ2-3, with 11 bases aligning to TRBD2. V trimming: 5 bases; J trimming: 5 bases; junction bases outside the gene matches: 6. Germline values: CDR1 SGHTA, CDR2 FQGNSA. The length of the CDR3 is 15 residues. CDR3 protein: CASSSSGGARDTQYF. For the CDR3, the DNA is TGTGCCAGCAGCAGTAGCGGGGGGGCCAGAGATACGCAGTATTTT. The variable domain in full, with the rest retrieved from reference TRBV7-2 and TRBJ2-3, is GAGVSQSPSNKVTEKGKDVELRCDPISGHTALYWYRQSLGQGLEFLIYFQGNSAPDKSGLPSDRFSAERTGGSVSTLTIQRTQQEDSAVYLCASSSSGGARDTQYFGPGTRLTVL.

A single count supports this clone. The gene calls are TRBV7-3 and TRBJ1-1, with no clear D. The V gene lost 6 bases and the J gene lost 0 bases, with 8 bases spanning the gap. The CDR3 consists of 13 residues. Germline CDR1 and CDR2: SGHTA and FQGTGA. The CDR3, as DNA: TGTGCCAGCAGTTACGGGATGAACACTGAAGCTTTCTTT. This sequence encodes CASSYGMNTEAFF.

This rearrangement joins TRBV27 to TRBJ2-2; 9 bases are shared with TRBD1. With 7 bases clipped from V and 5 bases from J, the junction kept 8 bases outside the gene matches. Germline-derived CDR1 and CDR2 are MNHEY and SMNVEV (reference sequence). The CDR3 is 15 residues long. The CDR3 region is CASNPGQGRTGELFF. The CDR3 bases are TGTGCCAGCAATCCGGGACAGGGCCGAACCGGGGAGCTGTTTTTT.

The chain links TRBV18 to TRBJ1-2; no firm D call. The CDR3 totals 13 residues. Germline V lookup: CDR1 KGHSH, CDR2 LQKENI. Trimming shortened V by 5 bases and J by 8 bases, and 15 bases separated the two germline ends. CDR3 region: CASSSGLGGGYTF. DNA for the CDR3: TGTGCCAGCTCATCGGGATTAGGAGGAGGCTACACCTTC.